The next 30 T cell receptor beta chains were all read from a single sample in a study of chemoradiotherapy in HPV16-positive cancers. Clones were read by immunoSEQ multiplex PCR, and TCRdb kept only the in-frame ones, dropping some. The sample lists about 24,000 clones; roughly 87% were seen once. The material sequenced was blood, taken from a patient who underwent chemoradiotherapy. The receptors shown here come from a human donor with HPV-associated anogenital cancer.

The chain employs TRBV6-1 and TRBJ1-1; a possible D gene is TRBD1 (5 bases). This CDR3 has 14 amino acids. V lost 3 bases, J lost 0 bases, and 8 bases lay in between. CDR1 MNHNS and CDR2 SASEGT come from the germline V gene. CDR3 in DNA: TGTGCCAGCAGTGAGAGGGGACTGAACACTGAAGCTTTCTTT. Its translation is CASSERGLNTEAFF.

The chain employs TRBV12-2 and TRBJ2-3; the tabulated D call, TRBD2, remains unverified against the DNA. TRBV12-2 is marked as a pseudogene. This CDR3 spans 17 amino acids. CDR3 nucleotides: TGTGCAAGTCGCTCTAGATCCGCTACCGCTTGCACAGATACGCAGTATTTT. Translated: CASRSRSATACTDTQYF.

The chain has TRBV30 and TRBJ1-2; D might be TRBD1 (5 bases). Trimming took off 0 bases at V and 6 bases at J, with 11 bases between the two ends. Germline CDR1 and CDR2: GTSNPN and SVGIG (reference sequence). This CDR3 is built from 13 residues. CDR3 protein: CAWSVQVSDGYTF. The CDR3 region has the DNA TGTGCCTGGAGTGTACAGGTATCCGATGGCTACACCTTC.

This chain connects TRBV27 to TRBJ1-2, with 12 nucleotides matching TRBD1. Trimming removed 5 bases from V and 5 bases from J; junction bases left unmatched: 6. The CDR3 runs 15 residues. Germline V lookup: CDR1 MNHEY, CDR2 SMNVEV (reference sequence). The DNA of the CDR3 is TGTGCCAGCAGTACCCGGGACAGGGGGCATTATGGCTACACCTTC. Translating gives CASSTRDRGHYGYTF.

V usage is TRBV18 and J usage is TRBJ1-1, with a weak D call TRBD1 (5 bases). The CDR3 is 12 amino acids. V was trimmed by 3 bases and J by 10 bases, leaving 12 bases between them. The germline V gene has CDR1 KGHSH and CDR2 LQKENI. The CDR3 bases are TGTGCCAGCTCACCTACAGGTGCCGTAGCTTTCTTT. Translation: CASSPTGAVAFF.

This CDR3 reads CASSSWSGGGSPLHF. The CDR3 region has the DNA TGTGCCAGCAGCTCATGGAGTGGGGGAGGATCACCCCTCCACTTT. The chain links TRBV5-6 to TRBJ1-6, with D possibly being TRBD1 (5 bases). V was trimmed by 3 bases and J by 10 bases, leaving 17 bases between them. The length of the CDR3 is 15 residues. Germline CDR1 SGHDT, CDR2 YYEEEE. Full variable domain (outside the CDR3, taken from reference TRBV5-6 and TRBJ1-6): DAGVTQSPTHLIKTRGQQVTLRCSPKSGHDTVSWYQQALGQGPQFIFQYYEEEERQRGNFPDRFSGHQFPNYSSELNVNALLLGDSALYLCASSSWSGGGSPLHFGNGTRLTVT.

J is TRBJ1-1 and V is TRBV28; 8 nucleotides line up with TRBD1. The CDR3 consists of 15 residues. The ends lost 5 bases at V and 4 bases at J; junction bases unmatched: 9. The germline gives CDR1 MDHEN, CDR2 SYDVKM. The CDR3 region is CASSPRGQVGTEAFF. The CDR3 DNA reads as TGTGCCAGCAGTCCACGGGGACAGGTGGGCACTGAAGCTTTCTTT.

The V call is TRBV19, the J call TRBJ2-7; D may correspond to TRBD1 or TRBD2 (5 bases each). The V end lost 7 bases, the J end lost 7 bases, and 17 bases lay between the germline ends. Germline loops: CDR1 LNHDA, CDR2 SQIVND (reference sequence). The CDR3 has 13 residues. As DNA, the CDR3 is TGTGCCAGTACGGGGACCCATCGAGGAGAGCAGTACTTC. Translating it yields CASTGTHRGEQYF.

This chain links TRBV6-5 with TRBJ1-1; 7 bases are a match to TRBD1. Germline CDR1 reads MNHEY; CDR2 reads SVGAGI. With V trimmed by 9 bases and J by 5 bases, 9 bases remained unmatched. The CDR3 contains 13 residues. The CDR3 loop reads CASLRNRGTEAFF. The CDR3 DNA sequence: TGTGCCAGTCTTCGGAACAGGGGAACTGAAGCTTTCTTT.

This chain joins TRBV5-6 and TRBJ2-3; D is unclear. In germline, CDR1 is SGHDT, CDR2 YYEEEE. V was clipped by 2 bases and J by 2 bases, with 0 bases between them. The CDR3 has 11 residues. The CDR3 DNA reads TGTGCCAGCAGCTTCACAGATACGCAGTATTTT. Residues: CASSFTDTQYF.

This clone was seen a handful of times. The CDR3 DNA reads TGTGCCAGCAGCTTAGCTAGCGGGAACGACGAGCAGTACTTC. This encodes CASSLASGNDEQYF. This chain connects TRBV7-2 to TRBJ2-7, with 8 bases lining up with TRBD2. Per germline, CDR1 SGHTA and CDR2 FQGNSA. This CDR3 region has 14 residues. V shed 0 bases, J shed 5 bases, and the junction held 3 bases outside the gene matches.

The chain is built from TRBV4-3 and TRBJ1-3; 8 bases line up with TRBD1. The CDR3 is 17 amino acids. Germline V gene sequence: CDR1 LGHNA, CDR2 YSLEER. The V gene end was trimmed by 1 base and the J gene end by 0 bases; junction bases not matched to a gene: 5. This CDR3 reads CASSQAGTGNSGNTIYF. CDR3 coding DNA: TGCGCCAGCAGCCAAGCCGGGACAGGCAACTCTGGAAACACCATATATTTT.

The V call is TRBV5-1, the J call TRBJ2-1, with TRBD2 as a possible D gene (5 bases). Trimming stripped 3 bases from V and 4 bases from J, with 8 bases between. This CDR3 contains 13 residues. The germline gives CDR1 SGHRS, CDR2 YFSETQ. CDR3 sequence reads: CASSSDSYNEQFF. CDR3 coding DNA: TGCGCCAGCAGCTCGGACTCTTACAATGAGCAGTTCTTC.

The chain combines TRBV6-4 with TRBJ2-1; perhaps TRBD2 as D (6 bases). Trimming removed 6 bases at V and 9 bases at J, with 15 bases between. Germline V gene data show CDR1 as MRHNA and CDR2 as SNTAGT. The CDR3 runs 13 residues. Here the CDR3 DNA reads TGTGCCAGCAGCGGGACTCCCGGAGCTGAGCAGTTCTTC. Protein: CASSGTPGAEQFF.

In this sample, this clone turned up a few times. CDR3 nucleotides: TGTGCCAGCAGCTTAGGCGTAGGGACAGGGTCCTACGAGCAGTACTTC. Translation: CASSLGVGTGSYEQYF. J is TRBJ2-7 and V is TRBV13, with 9 bases aligning to TRBD1. The CDR3 totals 16 residues. CDR1 PRHDT and CDR2 FYEKMQ come from the germline V gene (reference sequence). V shed 0 bases and J 1 base; nucleotides not matched to a gene: 4. The whole variable domain, filled in from reference TRBV13 and TRBJ2-7, reads AAGVIQSPRHLIKEKRETATLKCYPIPRHDTVYWYQQGPGQDPQFLISFYEKMQSDKGSIPDRFSAQQFSDYHSELNMSSLELGDSALYFCASSLGVGTGSYEQYFGPGTRLTVT.

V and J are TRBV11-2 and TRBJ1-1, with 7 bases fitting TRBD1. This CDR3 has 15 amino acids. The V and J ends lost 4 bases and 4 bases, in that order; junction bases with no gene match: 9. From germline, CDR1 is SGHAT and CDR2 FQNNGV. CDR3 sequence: CASSSAGGLSTEAFF. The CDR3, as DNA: TGTGCCAGCAGCTCAGCAGGGGGGTTGAGCACTGAAGCTTTCTTT.

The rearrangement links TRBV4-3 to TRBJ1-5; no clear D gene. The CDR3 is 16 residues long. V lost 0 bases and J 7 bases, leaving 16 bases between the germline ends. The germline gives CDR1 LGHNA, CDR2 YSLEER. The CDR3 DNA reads TGCGCCAGCAGCCAAGATCGGACCCGGGGAGACCAGCCCCAGCATTTT. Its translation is CASSQDRTRGDQPQHF.

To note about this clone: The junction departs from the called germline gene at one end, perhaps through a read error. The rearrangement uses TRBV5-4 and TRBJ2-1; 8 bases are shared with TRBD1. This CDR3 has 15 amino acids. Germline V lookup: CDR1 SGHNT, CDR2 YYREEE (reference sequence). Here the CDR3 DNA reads TGTGCCAGCAGCTCCCGGGACAGGTCCTTCAATGAGCAGTTCTTC. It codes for CASSSRDRSFNEQFF.

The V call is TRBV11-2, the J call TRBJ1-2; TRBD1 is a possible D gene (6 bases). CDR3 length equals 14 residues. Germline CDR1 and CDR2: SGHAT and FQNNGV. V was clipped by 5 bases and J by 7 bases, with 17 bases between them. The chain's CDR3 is CASSPTGGAVGYTF. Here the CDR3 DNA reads TGTGCCAGCAGCCCGACAGGTGGAGCTGTTGGCTACACCTTC. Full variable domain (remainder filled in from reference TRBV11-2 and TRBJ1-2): EAGVAQSPRYKIIEKRQSVAFWCNPISGHATLYWYQQILGQGPKLLIQFQNNGVVDDSQLPKDRFSAERLKGVDSTLKIQPAKLEDSAVYLCASSPTGGAVGYTFGSGTRLTVV.

The CDR3, as DNA: TGTGCCAGCAGCCTATCCTCATCGACTAGCGGGAGGAGGACAGATACGCAGTATTTT. It specifies CASSLSSSTSGRRTDTQYF. The chain recombines TRBV9 with TRBJ2-3; 13 nucleotides match TRBD2. The V gene's germline CDR1 is SGDLS and CDR2 YYNGEE. J lost 3 bases, V lost 4 bases, and 14 bases had no gene match. This CDR3 contains 19 residues.

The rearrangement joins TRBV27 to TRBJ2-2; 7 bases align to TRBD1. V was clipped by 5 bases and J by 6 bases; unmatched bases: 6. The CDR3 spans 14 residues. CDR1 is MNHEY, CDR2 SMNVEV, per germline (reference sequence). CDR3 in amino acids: CASSHTGVAGELFF. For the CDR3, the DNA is TGTGCCAGCAGTCATACAGGGGTCGCCGGGGAGCTGTTTTTT.

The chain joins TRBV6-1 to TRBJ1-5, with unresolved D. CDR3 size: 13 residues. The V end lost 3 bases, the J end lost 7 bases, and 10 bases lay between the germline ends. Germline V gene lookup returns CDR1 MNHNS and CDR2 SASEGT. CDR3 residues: CASSDTRAQPQHF. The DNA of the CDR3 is TGTGCCAGCAGTGACACCCGGGCGCAGCCCCAGCATTTT.

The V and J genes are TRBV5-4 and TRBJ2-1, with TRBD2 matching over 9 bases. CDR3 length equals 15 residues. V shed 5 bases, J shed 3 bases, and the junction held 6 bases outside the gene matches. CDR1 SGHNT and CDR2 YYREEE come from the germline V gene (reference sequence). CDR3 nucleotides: TGTGCCAGCAGGGAGCGGGAGGTCGGCTACAATGAGCAGTTCTTC. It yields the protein CASREREVGYNEQFF.

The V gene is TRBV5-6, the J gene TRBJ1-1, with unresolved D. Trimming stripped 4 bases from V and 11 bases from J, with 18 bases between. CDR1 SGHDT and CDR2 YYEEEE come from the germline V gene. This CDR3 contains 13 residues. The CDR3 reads CASSPGSLRGAFF. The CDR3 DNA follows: TGTGCCAGCAGCCCTGGGTCACTCCGAGGGGCTTTCTTT.

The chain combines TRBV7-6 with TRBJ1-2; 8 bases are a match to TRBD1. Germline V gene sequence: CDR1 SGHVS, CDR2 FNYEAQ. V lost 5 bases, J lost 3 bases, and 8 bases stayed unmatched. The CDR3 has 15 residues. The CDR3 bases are TGTGCCAGCAGCCCGTTGACAGGGGATGACTATGGCTACACCTTC. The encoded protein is CASSPLTGDDYGYTF. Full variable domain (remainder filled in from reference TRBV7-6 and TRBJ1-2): GAGVSQSPRYKVTKRGQDVALRCDPISGHVSLYWYRQALGQGPEFLTYFNYEAQQDKSGLPNDRFSAERPEGSISTLTIQRTEQRDSAMYRCASSPLTGDDYGYTFGSGTRLTVV.

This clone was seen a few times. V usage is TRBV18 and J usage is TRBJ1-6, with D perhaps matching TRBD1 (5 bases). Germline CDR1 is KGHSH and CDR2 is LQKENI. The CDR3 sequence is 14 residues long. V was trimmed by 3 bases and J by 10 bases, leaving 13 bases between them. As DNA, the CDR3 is TGTGCCAGCTCACCTAACAGGTCAGAATCACCCCTCCACTTT. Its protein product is CASSPNRSESPLHF.

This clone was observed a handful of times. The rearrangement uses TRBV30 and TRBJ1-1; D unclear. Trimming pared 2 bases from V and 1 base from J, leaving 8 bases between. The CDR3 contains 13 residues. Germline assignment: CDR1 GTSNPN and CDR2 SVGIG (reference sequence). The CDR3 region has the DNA TGTGCCTGGAGTAAGACACCGAACACTGAAGCTTTCTTT. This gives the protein CAWSKTPNTEAFF.

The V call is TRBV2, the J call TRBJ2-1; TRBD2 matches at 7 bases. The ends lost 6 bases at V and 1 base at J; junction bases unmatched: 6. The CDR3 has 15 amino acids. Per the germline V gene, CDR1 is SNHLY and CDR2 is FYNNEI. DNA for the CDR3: TGTGCCAGCAGGCTCACTAGCGTTTCCTACAATGAGCAGTTCTTC. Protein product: CASRLTSVSYNEQFF.

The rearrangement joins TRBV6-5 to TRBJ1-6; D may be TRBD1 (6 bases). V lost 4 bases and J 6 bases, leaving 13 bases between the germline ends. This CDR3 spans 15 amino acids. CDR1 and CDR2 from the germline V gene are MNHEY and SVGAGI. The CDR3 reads CASSSLGGRNSPLHF. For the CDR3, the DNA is TGTGCCAGCAGTTCCCTGGGGGGCCGTAATTCACCCCTCCACTTT.

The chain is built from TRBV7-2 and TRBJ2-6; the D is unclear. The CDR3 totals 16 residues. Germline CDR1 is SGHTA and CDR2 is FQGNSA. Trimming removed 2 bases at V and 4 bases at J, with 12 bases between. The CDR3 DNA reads TGTGCCAGCAGCTTAATGAAGGACCTGGGGGCCAACGTCCTGACTTTC. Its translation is CASSLMKDLGANVLTF. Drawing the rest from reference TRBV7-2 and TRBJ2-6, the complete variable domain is GAGVSQSPSNKVTEKGKDVELRCDPISGHTALYWYRQSLGQGLEFLIYFQGNSAPDKSGLPSDRFSAERTGGSVSTLTIQRTQQEDSAVYLCASSLMKDLGANVLTFGAGSRLTVL.